The 17 T cell receptor beta chains presented below share a single source sample, sequenced in a study of shared clonotypes between healthy human individuals. Produced via immunoSEQ multiplex PCR; TCRdb's table is partial and in-frame only. The table lists more than 600,000 clones, approximately 90% of them singletons, with approximately 24% in the top ten. Naive CD8 isolation took CD45RO-negative cells positively selected for CCR7 and excluded terminally differentiated effector memory CD45RA+ cells. Sequences were obtained from naive CD8+ T cells sorted from blood. Receptors were obtained from a man aged 30 to 39 in good health.

This chain connects TRBV7-2 to TRBJ2-7, with unresolved D. This CDR3 is 15 amino acids long. V was trimmed by 1 base and J by 3 bases, leaving 13 bases between them. CDR1 SGHTA and CDR2 FQGNSA come from the germline V gene. This CDR3 reads CASSLDYYHFYEQYF. The CDR3 DNA reads TGTGCCAGCAGCTTAGACTACTATCATTTCTACGAGCAGTACTTC.

This clone was seen a single time. The chain couples TRBV19 to TRBJ2-1; 9 nucleotides agree with TRBD2. CDR1 LNHDA and CDR2 SQIVND come from the germline V gene (reference sequence). The trim removed 5 bases at V and 3 bases at J, leaving 20 bases unmatched. The CDR3 has 20 amino acids. In DNA form, the CDR3 reads TGTGCCAGTAGTCTCCGCCTTGCCGTAGCGCGGGAGGGGGGCTACAATGAGCAGTTCTTC. It encodes CASSLRLAVAREGGYNEQFF.

This chain links TRBV7-2 with TRBJ2-7, with D possibly matching TRBD1 (6 bases). The CDR3 is 15 amino acids. The germline gives CDR1 SGHTA, CDR2 FQGNSA. V was clipped by 5 bases and J by 3 bases, with 17 bases between them. This chain's CDR3 is CASSDYLGTSYEQYF. The CDR3 DNA reads TGTGCCAGCAGCGATTACCTCGGGACAAGCTACGAGCAGTACTTC.

The chain employs TRBV6-5 and TRBJ2-7; 7 bases align to TRBD1. The length of the CDR3 is 16 residues. CDR1 and CDR2 from the germline V gene are MNHEY and SVGAGI. Trimming cost V 0 bases and J 2 bases; bases outside gene matches: 7. Written as DNA, the CDR3 is TGTGCCAGCAGTTACTCATCCACAGGGGCCACCTACGAGCAGTACTTC. Translated, it gives CASSYSSTGATYEQYF.

A few counts support this clone. The genes are TRBV7-2 and TRBJ2-7; D call uncertain. Germline CDR1 reads SGHTA; CDR2 reads FQGNSA. Deletions cut 2 bases from V and 0 bases from J, with 11 bases between. The CDR3 extends over 15 amino acids. The CDR3 spells CASSLYLGGSYEQYF. The CDR3 DNA reads TGTGCCAGCAGCTTATACCTCGGCGGCTCCTACGAGCAGTACTTC.

This chain links TRBV27 with TRBJ1-1; D remains ambiguous. Trimming took off 2 bases at V and 0 bases at J, with 4 bases between the two ends. This CDR3 is 13 amino acids long. The germline V gene encodes CDR1 MNHEY and CDR2 SMNVEV (reference sequence). In DNA, the CDR3 is TGTGCCAGCAGTTTAGTCATGAACACTGAAGCTTTCTTT. Its protein product is CASSLVMNTEAFF.

The V gene is TRBV5-1, the J gene TRBJ2-3, with TRBD2 matching over 7 bases. This CDR3 is built from 18 residues. With V trimmed by 1 base and J by 1 base, 12 bases remained unmatched. Germline CDR1 SGHRS, CDR2 YFSETQ. The CDR3 DNA is TGCGCCAGCAGCTTGACGAGCGGGACCTCCCGGGGCACAGATACGCAGTATTTT. It is translated as CASSLTSGTSRGTDTQYF.

CDR3 region: CASSAEAGAQETQYF. The CDR3 DNA is TGTGCCAGCAGCGCAGAAGCAGGGGCCCAAGAGACCCAGTACTTC. This chain links TRBV7-7 with TRBJ2-5, with D tentatively TRBD1 (6 bases). V gave up 5 bases and J gave up 1 base, with 14 bases separating them. Germline assignment: CDR1 SSHAT and CDR2 FNYEAQ (reference sequence). The CDR3 has 15 amino acids.

V is TRBV12-5 and J is TRBJ2-7; D uncertain. Germline CDR1 LGHNT, CDR2 FRNRAP. The ends were cut back, 5 bases at V and 0 bases at J, with 8 bases in the middle. This CDR3 has 13 amino acids. The CDR3 here is CASGPDDSYEQYF. The CDR3 DNA is TGTGCTAGTGGTCCCGATGACTCCTACGAGCAGTACTTC.

The CDR3 loop reads CASSKGLAGGWVTDTQYF. The DNA for the CDR3 is TGTGCCAGCAGTAAGGGACTAGCGGGAGGATGGGTCACAGATACGCAGTATTTT. The chain links TRBV27 to TRBJ2-3; 15 nucleotides agree with TRBD2. Germline values: CDR1 MNHEY, CDR2 SMNVEV (reference sequence). Losses at the gene ends were 5 bases for V and 2 bases for J; bases not matched to a gene: 8. CDR3 length: 18 residues.

The chain joins TRBV5-6 to TRBJ1-5; weak D call: TRBD1 (6 bases). The CDR3 runs 14 residues. The V gene lost 0 bases and the J gene lost 7 bases, with 11 bases spanning the gap. Per germline, CDR1 SGHDT and CDR2 YYEEEE. The CDR3 sequence: CASSLGLQGQPQHF. As DNA, the CDR3 is TGTGCCAGCAGCTTGGGTTTACAGGGACAGCCCCAGCATTTT.

The chain couples TRBV29-1 to TRBJ2-5; TRBD1 matches 7 bases. Looked up from germline, CDR1 is SQVTM and CDR2 is ANQGSEA. This CDR3 is 15 amino acids long. V shed 2 bases, J shed 3 bases, and the junction held 9 bases outside the gene matches. In DNA form, the CDR3 reads TGCAGCGTTGAAAGGGGGCGGGTTGCTAAAGAGACCCAGTACTTC. Translated: CSVERGRVAKETQYF. Using reference TRBV29-1 and TRBJ2-5 for the parts outside the CDR3, the full variable domain is SAVISQKPSRDICQRGTSLTIQCQVDSQVTMMFWYRQQPGQSLTLIATANQGSEATYESGFVIDKFPISRPNLTFSTLTVSNMSPEDSSIYLCSVERGRVAKETQYFGPGTRLLVL.

To note about this clone: The sample carries other DNA sequences with the same CDR3. CDR3 residues: CSVVSIQETQYF. The CDR3 DNA follows: TGCAGCGTTGTTTCAATCCAAGAGACCCAGTACTTC. The chain uses TRBV29-1 and TRBJ2-5, with no clear D. Trimming shortened V by 4 bases and J by 1 base, and 7 bases separated the two germline ends. CDR3 size: 12 residues. Looked up from germline, CDR1 is SQVTM and CDR2 is ANQGSEA.

This chain connects TRBV11-3 to TRBJ2-2, with TRBD2 identical over 10 bases. Trimming took 3 bases from V and 3 from J; bases not matched to a gene: 4. Germline CDR1 reads SGHNT; CDR2 reads YENEEA. The CDR3 sequence is 16 residues long. CDR3 nucleotides: TGTGCCAGCAGCTTCCGACTAGCGGGTTACACCGGGGAGCTGTTTTTT. Its translation is CASSFRLAGYTGELFF.

V and J are TRBV27 and TRBJ2-7, with D perhaps TRBD2 (5 bases). Trimming stripped 5 bases from V and 6 bases from J, with 11 bases between. This CDR3 has 12 residues. Germline CDR1 reads MNHEY; CDR2 reads SMNVEV (reference sequence). The CDR3 DNA reads TGTGCCAGCAGTGGGTTTCGGGGCGAGCAGTACTTC. Amino acids: CASSGFRGEQYF.

This CDR3 is CASSHRRTSGSTYEQYF. Here the CDR3 DNA reads TGTGCCAGCAGCCACCGGAGGACTAGCGGGAGTACCTACGAGCAGTACTTC. V usage is TRBV7-2 and J usage is TRBJ2-7, with 13 bases identical to TRBD2. Germline values: CDR1 SGHTA, CDR2 FQGNSA. The length of the CDR3 is 17 residues. V trimming: 5 bases; J trimming: 2 bases; junction bases outside the gene matches: 9. The whole variable domain, remainder taken from reference TRBV7-2 and TRBJ2-7, is GAGVSQSPSNKVTEKGKDVELRCDPISGHTALYWYRQSLGQGLEFLIYFQGNSAPDKSGLPSDRFSAERTGGSVSTLTIQRTQQEDSAVYLCASSHRRTSGSTYEQYFGPGTRLTVT.

The chain's CDR3 is CASSLEDDGLRGQYF. The CDR3 nucleotides are TGTGCCAGCAGCTTAGAAGACGACGGCCTTAGGGGTCAGTACTTC. V is TRBV7-9 and J is TRBJ2-4; D is perhaps TRBD1 (5 bases). V was cut by 1 base and J by 12 bases, with 19 bases left in between. This CDR3 region has 15 residues. From germline, CDR1 is SEHNR and CDR2 FQNEAQ (reference sequence). The full variable domain, rest sourced from reference TRBV7-9 and TRBJ2-4, is DTGVSQNPRHKITKRGQNVTFRCDPISEHNRLYWYRQTLGQGPEFLTYFQNEAQLEKSRLLSDRFSAERPKGSFSTLEIQRTEQGDSAMYLCASSLEDDGLRGQYFGAGTRLSVL.